This entry lists 3 T cell receptor beta chains sequenced from one sample in a study of blood T cell repertoires in COVID-19. Repertoires were generated with immunoSEQ multiplex PCR, while TCRdb's copy carries only in-frame clones and drops some. The table has about 220,000 clones, about 82% seen once. Sequenced material: peripheral blood. The receptor source for this set is a woman between 65 and 79 years old with COVID-19, enrolled during active disease.

The chain couples TRBV19 to TRBJ2-7; the match to TRBD1 covers 10 bases. Germline V gene data show CDR1 as LNHDA and CDR2 as SQIVND (reference sequence). Unmatched junction bases numbered 4, after V lost 5 bases and J lost 3 bases. The CDR3 is made up of 14 amino acids. The CDR3 loop reads CASSRRDRGYEQYF. The CDR3 DNA reads as TGTGCCAGTAGTCGGAGGGACAGGGGCTACGAGCAGTACTTC.

The rearrangement links TRBV6-5 to TRBJ2-3; TRBD2 matches 9 bases. CDR1 is MNHEY and CDR2 is SVGAGI in the germline V gene. The V segment lost 4 bases and the J segment 6 bases; nucleotides outside the gene matches: 5. The CDR3 extends over 14 amino acids. The CDR3 region has the DNA TGTGCCAGCAGTTTGCTAGCGGGGAAGGATACGCAGTATTTT. Translating gives CASSLLAGKDTQYF.

This chain connects TRBV25-1 to TRBJ2-1; TRBD2 agrees at 13 bases. CDR1 MGHDK and CDR2 SYGVNS come from the germline V gene. The length of the CDR3 is 16 residues. The V segment lost 9 bases and the J segment 3 bases; nucleotides outside the gene matches: 8. CDR3 nucleotide sequence: TGTGCCAGTGATACTAGCGGGGGGGCGTACTACAATGAGCAGTTCTTC. Translated, it gives CASDTSGGAYYNEQFF. The entire variable domain, with the rest obtained from reference TRBV25-1 and TRBJ2-1, is as follows: EADIYQTPRYLVIGTGKKITLECSQTMGHDKMYWYQQDPGMELHLIHYSYGVNSTEKGDLSSESTVSRIRTEHFPLTLESARPSHTSQYLCASDTSGGAYYNEQFFGPGTRLTVL.